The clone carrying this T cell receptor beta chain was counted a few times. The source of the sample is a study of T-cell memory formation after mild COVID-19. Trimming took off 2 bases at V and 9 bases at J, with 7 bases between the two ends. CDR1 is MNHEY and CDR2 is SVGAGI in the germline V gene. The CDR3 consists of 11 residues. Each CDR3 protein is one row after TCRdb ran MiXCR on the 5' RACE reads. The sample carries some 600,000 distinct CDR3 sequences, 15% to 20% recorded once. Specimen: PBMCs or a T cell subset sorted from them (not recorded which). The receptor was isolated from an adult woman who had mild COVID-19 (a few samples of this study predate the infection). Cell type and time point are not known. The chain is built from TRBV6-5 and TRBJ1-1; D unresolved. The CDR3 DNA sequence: TGTGCCAGCAGTTACGGGCCCCAAGCTTTCTTT. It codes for CASSYGPQAFF.